These 10 T cell receptor beta chains share one sample of origin, sequenced in a study of T cells after yellow fever vaccination. TCRdb reprocessed the 5' RACE reads via MiXCR and lists one record per CDR3 protein. The sample holds 500,000 to 650,000 distinct CDR3 sequences, 9% to 15% seen once. This sample comprised PBMCs, obtained on the day of the yellow fever booster vaccination. These receptors were collected from a man aged 25-45 years who received the YFV17D yellow fever vaccine.

The chain uses TRBV20-1 and TRBJ2-7; no firm D call. The CDR3 length is 11 residues. Germline V CDR1 and CDR2: DFQATT, SNEGSKA (reference sequence). Deletions cut 3 bases from V and 7 bases from J, with 10 bases between. The CDR3 DNA is TGCAGTGCTAGTTTAAGTCTAGAGCAGTACTTC. Translation gives CSASLSLEQYF.

This sequence joins TRBV28 and TRBJ2-1; TRBD2 might be the D (7 bases). Germline CDR1 is MDHEN and CDR2 is SYDVKM. The CDR3 is 16 residues long. Trimming removed 5 bases at V and 7 bases at J, with 21 bases between. CDR3 in amino acids: CASSVWVGKGGNEQFF. CDR3 in DNA: TGTGCCAGCAGTGTCTGGGTTGGGAAGGGGGGGAATGAGCAGTTCTTC.

This clonotype was picked up a small number of times. This sequence joins TRBV7-9 and TRBJ2-5; TRBD1 is a possible D gene (5 bases). This CDR3 is built from 13 residues. The germline gives CDR1 SEHNR, CDR2 FQNEAQ (reference sequence). Trimming removed 4 bases at V and 2 bases at J, with 8 bases between. The CDR3 spells CASSSTVQETQYF. The CDR3 nucleotides read TGTGCCAGCAGCTCGACAGTTCAAGAGACCCAGTACTTC.

This clonotype was observed at least ten times. The chain employs TRBV7-2 and TRBJ1-4; D possibly corresponds to TRBD1 (5 bases). The CDR3 contains 16 residues. The germline gives CDR1 SGHTA, CDR2 FQGNSA. V lost 5 bases, J lost 0 bases, and 13 bases lay in between. The CDR3 protein is CASSRVSGSTNEKLFF. CDR3 sequence (DNA): TGTGCCAGCAGCCGAGTGTCAGGGTCAACTAATGAAAAACTGTTTTTT.

This clonotype was seen more than once but under ten times. V gene TRBV14 combines with J gene TRBJ2-6; D gene uncertain. The CDR3 has 16 amino acids. V was trimmed by 3 bases and J by 0 bases, leaving 9 bases between them. Germline V gives CDR1 SGHDN, CDR2 FVKESK. CDR3 protein: CASSHQVFSGANVLTF. In DNA form, the CDR3 reads TGTGCCAGCAGCCACCAAGTTTTCTCTGGGGCCAACGTCCTGACTTTC.

This clonotype has just a few counts. The CDR3 nucleotides are TGTGCCAGCAGCTTAGCGGGAGGGCCAGAGAAGACCCAGTACTTC. This translates into CASSLAGGPEKTQYF. This chain joins TRBV5-4 and TRBJ2-5; 10 positions match TRBD2. Germline values: CDR1 SGHNT, CDR2 YYREEE (reference sequence). V dropped 2 bases and J dropped 6; count of bases not matched to a gene: 7. This CDR3 has 15 residues.

V is TRBV5-1 and J is TRBJ1-2, with D uncertain. Per germline, CDR1 SGHRS and CDR2 YFSETQ. This CDR3 has 14 residues. With 0 bases removed from V and 6 bases from J, the gap between germline ends came to 12 bases. CDR3 region: CASSLGTNKDGYTF. The CDR3, as DNA: TGCGCCAGCAGCTTGGGGACCAATAAGGATGGCTACACCTTC.

The sample holds a few counts of this clonotype. The genes are TRBV5-5 and TRBJ2-1; D may be TRBD1 (6 bases). Trimming took 3 bases from V and 9 from J, leaving 16 bases between them. The germline V gene has CDR1 SGHKS and CDR2 YYEKEE (reference sequence). The CDR3 is 14 amino acids. The CDR3 region is CASSSTHLRGEQFF. Here the CDR3 DNA reads TGTGCCAGCAGCTCGACCCACCTCAGGGGTGAGCAGTTCTTC.

The V and J genes are TRBV18 and TRBJ2-1, with 7 bases aligning to TRBD2. This CDR3 contains 15 residues. Germline V gives CDR1 KGHSH, CDR2 LQKENI. The trim removed 1 base at V and 0 bases at J, leaving 0 bases unmatched. As DNA, the CDR3 is TGTGCCAGCTCACCACAGCGGGGCTCCTACAATGAGCAGTTCTTC. This gives the protein CASSPQRGSYNEQFF. The variable domain in full, with the rest retrieved from reference TRBV18 and TRBJ2-1, is NAGVMQNPRHLVRRRGQEARLRCSPMKGHSHVYWYRQLPEEGLKFMVYLQKENIIDESGMPKERFSAEFPKEGPSILRIQQVVRGDSAAYFCASSPQRGSYNEQFFGPGTRLTVL.

The chain uses TRBV12-3 or TRBV12-4 and TRBJ2-5; TRBD2 aligns across 8 bases. The V gene end was trimmed by 1 base and the J gene end by 4 bases; junction bases not matched to a gene: 11. The CDR3 totals 17 residues. CDR3 nucleotides: TGTGCCAGCAGTTTAGGAGCTAGCGGGCGAGTGGGAGAGACCCAGTACTTC. Protein: CASSLGASGRVGETQYF.